Listed below are T cell receptor beta chains from one sample, sequenced in a study of identical twins. MiXCR was run by TCRdb on the 5' RACE reads, yielding one entry per CDR3 protein. This repertoire shows roughly 750,000 distinct CDR3 sequences, around 21% found once; its top ten account for approximately 4.3%. This same sample was also taken into another study, of T cells expressing NK-cell markers.

Sequenced material: PBMCs. These receptor sequences come from a woman aged 18-29 years in good health. Each CDR3 is given with its conserved first and last residue. A D gene is named only where the DNA matches it firmly. A row's size may be missing; if present it is once, few, many or a size class.

J gene: TRBJ2-1; V gene: TRBV29-1; clone size: few; D gene: TRBD2; CDR3 protein: CSVEETAGGGEQFF; CDR3 DNA: TGCAGCGTTGAAGAAACAGCGGGAGGTGGTGAGCAGTTCTTC
J gene: TRBJ2-3; V gene: TRBV7-2; clone size: few; D gene: TRBD1; CDR3 protein: CASSSGGVTDTQYF; CDR3 DNA: TGTGCCAGCAGCTCAGGGGGCGTCACAGATACGCAGTATTTT
J gene: TRBJ2-2; V gene: TRBV7-9; clone size: NA; D gene: NA; CDR3 protein: CASRKDSTNTGELFF; CDR3 DNA: TGTGCCAGCAGAAAGGACAGCACGAACACCGGGGAGCTGTTTTTT
J gene: TRBJ2-7; V gene: TRBV20-1; clone size: NA; D gene: NA; CDR3 protein: CSARRRSAGQYF; CDR3 DNA: TGCAGTGCTAGACGGCGGTCCGCTGGGCAGTACTTC
J gene: TRBJ1-1; V gene: TRBV12-3/TRBV12-4; clone size: many; D gene: NA; CDR3 protein: CASSLRDTEAFF; CDR3 DNA: TGTGCCAGCAGTTTGCGGGACACTGAAGCTTTCTTT
J gene: TRBJ2-6; V gene: TRBV18; clone size: few; D gene: TRBD2; CDR3 protein: CASSQLAGGTGANVLTF; CDR3 DNA: TGTGCCAGCTCACAATTAGCGGGAGGCACTGGGGCCAACGTCCTGACTTTC
J gene: TRBJ2-7; V gene: TRBV6-5; clone size: few; D gene: NA; CDR3 protein: CASSFSQGSYEQYF; CDR3 DNA: TGTGCCAGCAGTTTCTCACAGGGTTCCTACGAGCAGTACTTC
J gene: TRBJ2-7; V gene: TRBV10-2; clone size: NA; D gene: TRBD2; CDR3 protein: CASSRREQYEQYF; CDR3 DNA: TGCGCCAGCAGTAGGCGGGAGCAGTACGAGCAGTACTTC
J gene: TRBJ2-1; V gene: TRBV6-2/TRBV6-3; clone size: few; D gene: NA; CDR3 protein: CASTEYNEQFF; CDR3 DNA: TGTGCCAGCACCGAATACAATGAGCAGTTCTTC
J gene: TRBJ2-3; V gene: TRBV10-3; clone size: few; D gene: NA; CDR3 protein: CAIGRGGTDTQYF; CDR3 DNA: TGTGCCATCGGCCGCGGGGGCACAGATACGCAGTATTTT
J gene: TRBJ2-7; V gene: TRBV20-1; clone size: NA; D gene: NA; CDR3 protein: CSVPPLTEQYF; CDR3 DNA: TGCAGTGTTCCCCCCTTGACGGAGCAGTACTTC
J gene: TRBJ2-5; V gene: TRBV29-1; clone size: NA; D gene: TRBD2; CDR3 protein: CSVLGLAGPYQETQYF; CDR3 DNA: TGCAGCGTTTTGGGACTAGCGGGACCGTACCAAGAGACCCAGTACTTC
J gene: TRBJ2-1; V gene: TRBV7-6; clone size: NA; D gene: TRBD2; CDR3 protein: CASSLAWLAGARGDEQFF; CDR3 DNA: TGTGCCAGCAGCTTAGCGTGGCTAGCGGGGGCCCGAGGGGATGAGCAGTTCTTC
J gene: TRBJ2-3; V gene: TRBV4-1; clone size: few; D gene: TRBD2; CDR3 protein: CASSQDRGGEDTDTQYF; CDR3 DNA: TGCGCCAGCAGCCAAGATCGCGGGGGGGAGGACACAGATACGCAGTATTTT
J gene: TRBJ1-6; V gene: TRBV12-3/TRBV12-4; clone size: NA; D gene: NA; CDR3 protein: CASRVRSPLHF; CDR3 DNA: TGTGCCAGCAGGGTGAGGTCACCCCTCCACTTT
J gene: TRBJ2-7; V gene: TRBV7-9; clone size: few; D gene: NA; CDR3 protein: CAGGSPLSYEQYF; CDR3 DNA: TGTGCCGGAGGAAGTCCCCTCTCCTACGAGCAGTACTTC
J gene: TRBJ1-2; V gene: TRBV10-3; clone size: NA; D gene: NA; CDR3 protein: CAISESGVESYGYTF; CDR3 DNA: TGTGCCATCAGTGAGTCGGGGGTGGAAAGCTATGGCTACACCTTC
J gene: TRBJ2-7; V gene: TRBV20-1; clone size: many; D gene: NA; CDR3 protein: CSARPNNEQYF; CDR3 DNA: TGCAGTGCTAGACCTAATAACGAGCAGTACTTC
J gene: TRBJ2-2; V gene: TRBV5-1; clone size: many; D gene: NA; CDR3 protein: CASSLAKGTGELFF; CDR3 DNA: TGCGCCAGCAGCTTGGCCAAGGGCACCGGGGAGCTGTTTTTT
J gene: TRBJ2-3; V gene: TRBV12-3/TRBV12-4; clone size: many; D gene: NA; CDR3 protein: CASSFSGSTDTQYF; CDR3 DNA: TGTGCCAGCAGTTTTAGCGGTAGCACAGATACGCAGTATTTT
J gene: TRBJ1-2; V gene: TRBV20-1; clone size: many; D gene: NA; CDR3 protein: CSARDQEGYGYTF; CDR3 DNA: TGCAGTGCTAGAGATCAGGAGGGCTATGGCTACACCTTC
J gene: TRBJ2-4; V gene: TRBV7-2; clone size: NA; D gene: NA; CDR3 protein: CASSPGWAGNIQYF; CDR3 DNA: TGTGCCAGCAGCCCCGGATGGGCAGGGAACATTCAGTACTTC
J gene: TRBJ1-1; V gene: TRBV20-1; clone size: many; D gene: NA; CDR3 protein: CSARVGQMNTEAFF; CDR3 DNA: TGCAGTGCTAGAGTTGGCCAAATGAACACTGAAGCTTTCTTT
J gene: TRBJ2-2; V gene: TRBV10-3; clone size: NA; D gene: NA; CDR3 protein: CAISVRLTGGGELFF; CDR3 DNA: TGTGCCATCAGTGTCCGACTAACCGGCGGGGGGGAGCTGTTTTTT
J gene: TRBJ2-7; V gene: TRBV20-1; clone size: NA; D gene: NA; CDR3 protein: CSARDAQPYEQYF; CDR3 DNA: TGCAGTGCTAGAGACGCGCAACCCTACGAGCAGTACTTC
J gene: TRBJ2-1; V gene: TRBV5-1; clone size: many; D gene: NA; CDR3 protein: CASSLGLSEQFF; CDR3 DNA: TGCGCCAGCAGCTTGGGGTTAAGTGAGCAGTTCTTC
J gene: TRBJ2-2; V gene: TRBV5-1; clone size: NA; D gene: NA; CDR3 protein: CASSFGPYTGELFF; CDR3 DNA: TGCGCCAGCAGCTTTGGACCTTACACCGGGGAGCTGTTTTTT
J gene: TRBJ2-7; V gene: TRBV10-3; clone size: many; D gene: NA; CDR3 protein: CAIGDLYEQYF; CDR3 DNA: TGTGCCATCGGGGACCTCTACGAGCAGTACTTC
J gene: TRBJ2-5; V gene: TRBV3-1; clone size: many; D gene: NA; CDR3 protein: CASSRVGETQYF; CDR3 DNA: TGTGCCAGCAGCCGTGTTGGGGAGACCCAGTACTTC
J gene: TRBJ2-5; V gene: TRBV5-1; clone size: NA; D gene: TRBD2; CDR3 protein: CASSPGSGGQETQYF; CDR3 DNA: TGCGCCAGCAGCCCGGGGAGCGGGGGGCAAGAGACCCAGTACTTC
J gene: TRBJ2-3; V gene: TRBV6-4; clone size: NA; D gene: NA; CDR3 protein: CASSVGLTLITDTQYF; CDR3 DNA: TGTGCCAGCAGTGTGGGGCTAACCCTTATCACAGATACGCAGTATTTT
J gene: TRBJ1-4; V gene: TRBV4-2; clone size: NA; D gene: TRBD1; CDR3 protein: CASSPGQGRGEKLFF; CDR3 DNA: TGTGCCAGCAGCCCGGGACAGGGTAGGGGTGAAAAACTGTTTTTT
J gene: TRBJ2-5; V gene: TRBV25-1; clone size: few; D gene: TRBD2; CDR3 protein: CASSEWASGKETQYF; CDR3 DNA: TGTGCCAGCAGTGAATGGGCTAGCGGGAAAGAGACCCAGTACTTC
J gene: TRBJ2-7; V gene: TRBV7-8; clone size: many; D gene: NA; CDR3 protein: CASSLGSPGEKREQYF; CDR3 DNA: TGTGCCAGCAGCTTAGGGTCTCCGGGGGAGAAAAGAGAGCAGTACTTC
J gene: TRBJ2-7; V gene: TRBV6-2/TRBV6-3; clone size: NA; D gene: NA; CDR3 protein: CASRPNQGIYEQYF; CDR3 DNA: TGTGCCAGCAGACCGAATCAGGGGATCTACGAGCAGTACTTC
J gene: TRBJ1-5; V gene: TRBV27; clone size: NA; D gene: NA; CDR3 protein: CASSLRAVVNQPQHF; CDR3 DNA: TGTGCCAGCAGTTTACGGGCCGTAGTGAATCAGCCCCAGCATTTT
J gene: TRBJ2-2; V gene: TRBV15; clone size: NA; D gene: NA; CDR3 protein: CATSRRLGNTGELFF; CDR3 DNA: TGTGCCACCAGCAGAAGACTAGGGAACACCGGGGAGCTGTTTTTT
J gene: TRBJ1-4; V gene: TRBV20-1; clone size: many; D gene: NA; CDR3 protein: CSARDIEDEKLFF; CDR3 DNA: TGCAGTGCTAGGGACATTGAAGATGAAAAACTGTTTTTT
J gene: TRBJ2-1; V gene: TRBV6-5; clone size: many; D gene: TRBD2; CDR3 protein: CASSSAGGRWLNEQFF; CDR3 DNA: TGTGCCAGCAGTTCAGCGGGGGGGCGATGGTTGAATGAGCAGTTCTTC
J gene: TRBJ2-5; V gene: TRBV11-2; clone size: few; D gene: NA; CDR3 protein: CASSLVASSGETQYF; CDR3 DNA: TGTGCCAGCAGCTTAGTCGCTAGCTCGGGAGAGACCCAGTACTTC
J gene: TRBJ2-1; V gene: TRBV20-1; clone size: many; D gene: NA; CDR3 protein: CSAGGPRPYNEQFF; CDR3 DNA: TGCAGTGCTGGGGGACCGAGACCCTACAATGAGCAGTTCTTC
J gene: TRBJ2-5; V gene: TRBV5-1; clone size: NA; D gene: NA; CDR3 protein: CASTSPYQETQYF; CDR3 DNA: TGCGCCAGCACCTCTCCGTACCAAGAGACCCAGTACTTC
J gene: TRBJ2-5; V gene: TRBV6-1; clone size: many; D gene: NA; CDR3 protein: CASSRGDLGTQYF; CDR3 DNA: TGTGCCAGCAGTAGGGGAGATCTAGGGACCCAGTACTTC
J gene: TRBJ2-2; V gene: TRBV6-5; clone size: NA; D gene: NA; CDR3 protein: CASSSDDTGELFF; CDR3 DNA: TGTGCCAGCAGTTCCGACGATACCGGGGAGCTGTTTTTT
J gene: TRBJ2-7; V gene: TRBV7-8; clone size: few; D gene: NA; CDR3 protein: CASSKVGPSSKEQYF; CDR3 DNA: TGTGCCAGCAGCAAAGTGGGACCCTCTTCGAAGGAGCAGTACTTC
J gene: TRBJ2-5; V gene: TRBV5-1; clone size: few; D gene: NA; CDR3 protein: CASSLEGSGGETQYF; CDR3 DNA: TGCGCCAGCAGCTTGGAAGGGTCCGGGGGAGAGACCCAGTACTTC
J gene: TRBJ2-7; V gene: TRBV6-1; clone size: NA; D gene: TRBD1; CDR3 protein: CASSPGQGYYEQYF; CDR3 DNA: TGTGCCAGCAGCCCGGGACAGGGCTACTACGAGCAGTACTTC
J gene: TRBJ2-1; V gene: TRBV12-3/TRBV12-4; clone size: NA; D gene: TRBD2; CDR3 protein: CASRLGLAGNNEQFF; CDR3 DNA: TGTGCCAGCAGACTGGGACTAGCGGGTAACAATGAGCAGTTCTTC
J gene: TRBJ2-3; V gene: TRBV20-1; clone size: NA; D gene: NA; CDR3 protein: CSGLYRRTSTDTQYF; CDR3 DNA: TGCAGTGGCCTATACAGAAGAACTAGCACAGATACGCAGTATTTT
J gene: TRBJ2-7; V gene: TRBV27; clone size: NA; D gene: TRBD1; CDR3 protein: CASDAEDRVSYEQYF; CDR3 DNA: TGTGCCAGCGATGCCGAGGACAGGGTATCCTACGAGCAGTACTTC
J gene: TRBJ1-1; V gene: TRBV6-1; clone size: few; D gene: TRBD1; CDR3 protein: CASSGQGIRLKAFF; CDR3 DNA: TGTGCCAGCAGCGGACAGGGGATCAGACTGAAAGCGTTCTTT
J gene: TRBJ2-3; V gene: TRBV9; clone size: many; D gene: NA; CDR3 protein: CASSVASDTQYF; CDR3 DNA: TGTGCCAGCAGCGTAGCTTCAGATACGCAGTATTTT
J gene: TRBJ2-5; V gene: TRBV20-1; clone size: NA; D gene: NA; CDR3 protein: CSARVVRQETQYF; CDR3 DNA: TGCAGTGCTAGAGTGGTCCGCCAAGAGACCCAGTACTTC
J gene: TRBJ2-7; V gene: TRBV27; clone size: NA; D gene: NA; CDR3 protein: CASSFRGLSSYEQYF; CDR3 DNA: TGTGCCAGCAGTTTCCGAGGACTAAGCTCCTACGAGCAGTACTTC